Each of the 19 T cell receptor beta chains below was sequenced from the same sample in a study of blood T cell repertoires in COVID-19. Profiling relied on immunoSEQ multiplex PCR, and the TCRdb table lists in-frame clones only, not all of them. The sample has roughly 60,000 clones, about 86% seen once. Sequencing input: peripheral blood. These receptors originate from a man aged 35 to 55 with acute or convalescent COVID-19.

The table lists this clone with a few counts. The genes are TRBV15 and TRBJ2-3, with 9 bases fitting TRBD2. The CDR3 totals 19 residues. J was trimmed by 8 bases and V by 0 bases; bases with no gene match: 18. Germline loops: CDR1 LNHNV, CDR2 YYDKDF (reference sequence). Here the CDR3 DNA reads TGTGCCACCAGCAGAGATGGCAGGGAGTTTGCGGGGGGGCCGGCTACGCAGTATTTT. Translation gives CATSRDGREFAGGPATQYF.

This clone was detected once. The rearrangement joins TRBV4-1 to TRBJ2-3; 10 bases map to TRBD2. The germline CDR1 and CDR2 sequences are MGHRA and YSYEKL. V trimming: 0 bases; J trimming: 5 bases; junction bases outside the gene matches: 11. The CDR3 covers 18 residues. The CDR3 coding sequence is TGCGCCAGCAGCCAAGATCAATCTAGCGGGGGACGGGGAGATACGCAGTATTTT. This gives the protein CASSQDQSSGGRGDTQYF.

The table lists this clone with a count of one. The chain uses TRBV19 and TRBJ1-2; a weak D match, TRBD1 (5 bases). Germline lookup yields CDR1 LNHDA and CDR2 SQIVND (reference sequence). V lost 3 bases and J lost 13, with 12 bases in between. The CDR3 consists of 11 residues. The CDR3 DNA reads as TGTGCCAGTAGTATCGGCAGGGTAAGCACCTTC. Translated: CASSIGRVSTF.

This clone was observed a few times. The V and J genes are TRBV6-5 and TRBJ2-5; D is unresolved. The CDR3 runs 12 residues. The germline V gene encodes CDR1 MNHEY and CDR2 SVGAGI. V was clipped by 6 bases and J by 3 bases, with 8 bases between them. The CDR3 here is CASSLSEETQYF. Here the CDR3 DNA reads TGTGCCAGCAGCCTCAGCGAAGAGACCCAGTACTTC.

CDR3 amino acids: CASSFGGLDTEAFF. The CDR3 DNA reads TGCGCCAGCAGCTTCGGCGGGCTCGACACTGAAGCTTTCTTT. The chain is built from TRBV5-1 and TRBJ1-1; no definite D call. The germline gives CDR1 SGHRS, CDR2 YFSETQ. Trimming cost V 2 bases and J 3 bases, with 11 bases left between them. The length of the CDR3 is 14 residues.

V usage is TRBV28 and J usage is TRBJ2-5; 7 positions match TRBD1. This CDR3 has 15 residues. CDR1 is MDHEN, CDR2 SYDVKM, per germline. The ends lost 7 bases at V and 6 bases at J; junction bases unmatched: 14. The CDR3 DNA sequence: TGTGCCAGCAAAGCTGACAGGGAGAGTGTAAAGACCCAGTACTTC. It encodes CASKADRESVKTQYF.

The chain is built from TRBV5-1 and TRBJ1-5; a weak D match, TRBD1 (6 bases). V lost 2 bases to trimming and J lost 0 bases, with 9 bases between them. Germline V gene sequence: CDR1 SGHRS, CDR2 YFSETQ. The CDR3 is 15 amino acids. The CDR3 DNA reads TGCGCCAGCAGCTTAGGGGGGGATAGCAATCAGCCCCAGCATTTT. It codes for CASSLGGDSNQPQHF.

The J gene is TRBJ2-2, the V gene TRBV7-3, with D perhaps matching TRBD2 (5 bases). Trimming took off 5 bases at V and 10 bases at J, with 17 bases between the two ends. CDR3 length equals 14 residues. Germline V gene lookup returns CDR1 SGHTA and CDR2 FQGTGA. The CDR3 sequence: CASSTLLGSAELFF. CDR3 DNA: TGTGCCAGCAGCACCCTTTTGGGGAGCGCGGAGCTGTTTTTT.

CDR3 DNA sequence: TGTGCCAGCAGCTTGGAGACAGAATATGGCTACACCTTC. Its protein product is CASSLETEYGYTF. The chain couples TRBV5-6 to TRBJ1-2; tentative D call: TRBD1 (5 bases). Germline V gene lookup returns CDR1 SGHDT and CDR2 YYEEEE. This CDR3 contains 13 residues. With 0 bases removed from V and 5 bases from J, the gap between germline ends came to 8 bases.

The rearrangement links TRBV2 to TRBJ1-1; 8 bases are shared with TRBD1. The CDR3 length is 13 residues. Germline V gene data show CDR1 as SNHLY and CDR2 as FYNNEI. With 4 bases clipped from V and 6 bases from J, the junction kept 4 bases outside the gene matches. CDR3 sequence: CASSGQGSAEAFF. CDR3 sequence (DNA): TGTGCCAGCAGTGGACAGGGGAGCGCTGAAGCTTTCTTT.

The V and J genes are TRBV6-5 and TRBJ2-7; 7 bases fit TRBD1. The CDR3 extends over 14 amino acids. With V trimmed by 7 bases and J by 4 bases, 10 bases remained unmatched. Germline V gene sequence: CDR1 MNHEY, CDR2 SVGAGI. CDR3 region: CASTNRGLGYEQYF. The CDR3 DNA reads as TGTGCCAGCACCAACAGGGGATTGGGGTACGAGCAGTACTTC.

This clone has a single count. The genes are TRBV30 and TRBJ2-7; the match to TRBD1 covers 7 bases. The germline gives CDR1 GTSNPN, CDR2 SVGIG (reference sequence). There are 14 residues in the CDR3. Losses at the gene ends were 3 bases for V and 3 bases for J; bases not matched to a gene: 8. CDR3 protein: CAWSKGQTRYEQYF. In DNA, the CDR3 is TGTGCCTGGAGCAAGGGACAGACCCGCTACGAGCAGTACTTC.

The CDR3 region is CASSLSQVNEKLFF. In nucleotides, the CDR3 is TGTGCCAGCAGCTTATCGCAGGTCAATGAAAAACTGTTTTTT. The chain recombines TRBV11-3 with TRBJ1-4; D remains ambiguous. CDR3 length: 14 residues. The ends were cut back, 2 bases at V and 5 bases at J, with 9 bases in the middle. From germline, CDR1 is SGHNT and CDR2 YENEEA.

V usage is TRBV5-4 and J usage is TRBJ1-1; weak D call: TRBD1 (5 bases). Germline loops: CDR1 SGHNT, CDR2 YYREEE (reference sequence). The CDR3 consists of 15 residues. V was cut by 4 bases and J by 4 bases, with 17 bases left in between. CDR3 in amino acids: CASSLPPGYGTEAFF. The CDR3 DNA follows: TGTGCCAGCAGCCTACCCCCAGGGTACGGCACTGAAGCTTTCTTT.

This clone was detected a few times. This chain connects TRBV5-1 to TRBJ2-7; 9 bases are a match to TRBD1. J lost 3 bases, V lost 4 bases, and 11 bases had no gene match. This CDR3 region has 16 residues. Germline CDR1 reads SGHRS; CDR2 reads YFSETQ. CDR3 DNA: TGCGCCAGCAGCCCGGTAGATGGGACAGGGTACTACGAGCAGTACTTC. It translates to CASSPVDGTGYYEQYF.

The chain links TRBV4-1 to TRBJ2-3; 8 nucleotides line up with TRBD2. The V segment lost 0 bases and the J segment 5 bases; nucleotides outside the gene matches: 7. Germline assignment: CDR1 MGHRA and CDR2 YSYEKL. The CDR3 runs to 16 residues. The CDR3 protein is CASSQDPSGWKDTQYF. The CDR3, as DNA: TGCGCCAGCAGCCAAGATCCTAGCGGGTGGAAAGATACGCAGTATTTT.

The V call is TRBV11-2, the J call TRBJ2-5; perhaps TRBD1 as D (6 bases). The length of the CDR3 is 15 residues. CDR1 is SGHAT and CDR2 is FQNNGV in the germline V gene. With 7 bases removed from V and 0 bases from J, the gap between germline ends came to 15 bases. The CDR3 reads CASIQGWGYQETQYF. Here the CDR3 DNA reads TGTGCCAGCATCCAGGGGTGGGGGTACCAAGAGACCCAGTACTTC.

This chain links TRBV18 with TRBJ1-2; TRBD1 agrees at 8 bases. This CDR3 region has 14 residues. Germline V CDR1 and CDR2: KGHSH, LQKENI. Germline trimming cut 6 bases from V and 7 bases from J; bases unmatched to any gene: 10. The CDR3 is CASSPGTGELGYTF. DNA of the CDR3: TGTGCCAGCTCCCCCGGGACAGGCGAACTTGGCTACACCTTC.

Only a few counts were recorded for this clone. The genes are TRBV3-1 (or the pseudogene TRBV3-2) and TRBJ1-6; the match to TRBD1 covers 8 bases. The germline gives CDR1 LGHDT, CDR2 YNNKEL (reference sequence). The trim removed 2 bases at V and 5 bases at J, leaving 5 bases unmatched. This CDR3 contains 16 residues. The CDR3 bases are TGTGCCAGCAGCCAAATACCGGGACAGGATAATTCACCCCTCCACTTT. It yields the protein CASSQIPGQDNSPLHF.